The 18 T cell receptor beta chains presented below share a single source sample, sequenced in a study of cytomegalovirus exposure and HLA in healthy donors. The data were produced by immunoSEQ multiplex PCR, yet TCRdb's version contains in-frame clones alone and is incomplete. The data contain more than 140,000 clones, about 89% of them seen just once; the ten biggest clones take up about 3%. The specimen sequenced was PBMCs. The receptors come from a woman in her late teens or twenties in good health and CMV-seropositive.

The J gene is TRBJ2-3, the V gene TRBV2; TRBD2 aligns across 9 bases. The CDR3 length is 14 residues. Germline V lookup: CDR1 SNHLY, CDR2 FYNNEI. The J segment lost 4 bases and the V segment lost 6 bases, leaving 5 bases of the junction unmatched. The CDR3, as DNA: TGTGCCAGCAGGAAAGCGGGAGGTTCAGATACGCAGTATTTT. Protein: CASRKAGGSDTQYF.

This chain joins TRBV2 and TRBJ2-2, with D possibly matching TRBD1 (6 bases). Germline V gene data show CDR1 as SNHLY and CDR2 as FYNNEI. The CDR3 consists of 15 residues. With 5 bases removed from V and 7 bases from J, the gap between germline ends came to 17 bases. CDR3 amino acids: CASSLTQGFSGELFF. The CDR3, as DNA: TGTGCCAGCAGTCTTACACAGGGTTTCAGCGGGGAGCTGTTTTTT. Together with reference TRBV2 and TRBJ2-2, the CDR3 gives the full variable domain: EPEVTQTPSHQVTQMGQEVILRCVPISNHLYFYWYRQILGQKVEFLVSFYNNEISEKSEIFDDQFSVERPDGSNFTLKIRSTKLEDSAMYFCASSLTQGFSGELFFGEGSRLTVL.

The rearrangement uses TRBV19 and TRBJ2-5; 12 nucleotides agree with TRBD2. CDR1 and CDR2 from the germline V gene are LNHDA and SQIVND (reference sequence). V gave up 3 bases and J gave up 5 bases; unmatched junction bases: 7. This CDR3 has 16 amino acids. The CDR3 here is CASSIGASGREETQYF. The CDR3 region has the DNA TGTGCCAGTAGTATTGGGGCTAGCGGGAGGGAGGAGACCCAGTACTTC.

J is TRBJ1-1 and V is TRBV5-1, with D hard to call. The ends were cut back, 0 bases at V and 4 bases at J, with 10 bases in the middle. CDR1 and CDR2 (germline): SGHRS, YFSETQ. The CDR3 covers 14 residues. The DNA for the CDR3 is TGCGCCAGCAGCTTGGGAGGGTTGGGCACTGAAGCTTTCTTT. It encodes CASSLGGLGTEAFF.

The rearrangement joins TRBV11-3 to TRBJ2-1; D might be TRBD2 (7 bases). The CDR3 has 15 residues. Germline CDR1 and CDR2: SGHNT and YENEEA. V dropped 3 bases and J dropped 6 bases, with 15 bases sitting between them. The chain's CDR3 is CASSLLGGGGNEQFF. As DNA, the CDR3 is TGTGCCAGCAGCTTGCTGGGAGGGGGAGGCAATGAGCAGTTCTTC. The variable domain in full, with the rest retrieved from reference TRBV11-3 and TRBJ2-1, is EAGVVQSPRYKIIEKKQPVAFWCNPISGHNTLYWYLQNLGQGPELLIRYENEEAVDDSQLPKDRFSAERLKGVDSTLKIQPAELGDSAVYLCASSLLGGGGNEQFFGPGTRLTVL.

The rearrangement joins TRBV29-1 to TRBJ2-7; tentative D call: TRBD2 (6 bases). CDR3 length: 13 residues. V was pared by 6 bases and J by 2 bases, with 14 bases between. The V gene's germline CDR1 is SQVTM and CDR2 ANQGSEA. CDR3 protein: CSVRLATTYEQYF. In DNA form, the CDR3 reads TGCAGCGTCCGTCTAGCGACCACCTACGAGCAGTACTTC.

The chain uses TRBV7-2 and TRBJ1-4; 7 bases align to TRBD1. The CDR3 has 19 amino acids. Losses at the gene ends were 2 bases for V and 3 bases for J; bases not matched to a gene: 15. The germline gives CDR1 SGHTA, CDR2 FQGNSA. CDR3 residues: CASSLTPPGQLISNEKLFF. The CDR3 DNA is TGTGCCAGCAGCTTAACCCCCCCGGGACAGCTTATTTCTAATGAAAAACTGTTTTTT.

The J gene is TRBJ2-1, the V gene TRBV2; a weak D match, TRBD2 (5 bases). Germline CDR1 and CDR2: SNHLY and FYNNEI. Trimming pared 2 bases from V and 4 bases from J, leaving 15 bases between. The CDR3 is 16 residues long. This CDR3 reads CASSERRATAYNEQFF. For the CDR3, the DNA is TGTGCCAGCAGTGAACGGCGGGCGACGGCATACAATGAGCAGTTCTTC. The whole variable domain, filled in from reference TRBV2 and TRBJ2-1, reads EPEVTQTPSHQVTQMGQEVILRCVPISNHLYFYWYRQILGQKVEFLVSFYNNEISEKSEIFDDQFSVERPDGSNFTLKIRSTKLEDSAMYFCASSERRATAYNEQFFGPGTRLTVL.

This chain uses TRBV28 with TRBJ2-7; D perhaps matches TRBD2 (6 bases). Germline V CDR1 and CDR2: MDHEN, SYDVKM. The CDR3 totals 14 residues. V was cut by 6 bases and J by 3 bases, with 15 bases left in between. CDR3 nucleotides: TGTGCCAGCAGCGGGGAGGAGGTCTTCTACGAGCAGTACTTC. Its protein product is CASSGEEVFYEQYF.

The V gene is TRBV28, the J gene TRBJ1-2, with TRBD1 identical over 9 bases. The CDR3 runs to 13 residues. The germline CDR1 and CDR2 sequences are MDHEN and SYDVKM. J was trimmed by 4 bases and V by 6 bases; bases with no gene match: 3. The CDR3 region has the DNA TGTGCCAGCAGCCGGACAGGGGCCTATGGCTACACCTTC. Translated: CASSRTGAYGYTF.

The chain links TRBV15 to TRBJ2-5; D is unclear. The CDR3 has 15 residues. CDR1 and CDR2 (germline): LNHNV, YYDKDF (reference sequence). V shed 0 bases and J shed 2 bases, with 10 bases lying between them. This chain's CDR3 is CATSRDEAVQETQYF. The CDR3 DNA is TGTGCCACCAGCAGAGATGAGGCAGTTCAAGAGACCCAGTACTTC.

V usage is TRBV7-8 and J usage is TRBJ2-7; 9 bases line up with TRBD1. CDR3 length: 16 amino acids. Looked up from germline, CDR1 is SGHVS and CDR2 is FQNEAQ. V was pared by 1 base and J by 4 bases, with 8 bases of the junction left unmatched. The CDR3 spells CASSLVGGTGKYEQYF. The CDR3 DNA reads TGTGCCAGCAGCTTAGTAGGTGGGACAGGGAAGTACGAGCAGTACTTC.

Ten or more counts support this clone. The chain couples TRBV7-9 to TRBJ2-7; no clear D gene. CDR3 length equals 12 residues. Germline V gives CDR1 SEHNR, CDR2 FQNEAQ (reference sequence). V was shortened by 5 bases and J by 3 bases, with 8 bases between the two germline ends. The CDR3 spells CASSPAGYEQYF. CDR3 nucleotides: TGTGCCAGCAGCCCTGCCGGCTACGAGCAGTACTTC.

This sequence joins TRBV4-2 and TRBJ2-1; TRBD2 is a possible D gene (6 bases). The V gene lost 3 bases and the J gene lost 12 bases, with 15 bases spanning the gap. This CDR3 is built from 13 residues. The germline CDR1 and CDR2 sequences are LGHNA and YNFKEQ. CDR3 nucleotides: TGTGCCAGCAGCCAGCGACCCACCGGGGGGCAGTTCTTC. Its translation: CASSQRPTGGQFF.

The chain links TRBV30 to TRBJ1-1; D unresolved. The germline CDR1 and CDR2 sequences are GTSNPN and SVGIG (reference sequence). Deletions cut 4 bases from V and 1 base from J, with 10 bases between. The length of the CDR3 is 13 residues. The CDR3 DNA is TGTGCCTGGACGGAGGAGGGGAACACTGAAGCTTTCTTT. Its translation is CAWTEEGNTEAFF.

The V gene is TRBV7-9, the J gene TRBJ2-7; TRBD2 matches at 8 bases. The germline CDR1 and CDR2 sequences are SEHNR and FQNEAQ (reference sequence). The trim removed 4 bases at V and 0 bases at J, leaving 11 bases unmatched. This CDR3 region has 17 residues. The CDR3, as DNA: TGTGCCAGCAGCTGGCAACCCGGGAGGGGAAGCTCCTACGAGCAGTACTTC. This encodes CASSWQPGRGSSYEQYF. Complete variable domain (other parts from reference TRBV7-9 and TRBJ2-7): DTGVSQNPRHKITKRGQNVTFRCDPISEHNRLYWYRQTLGQGPEFLTYFQNEAQLEKSRLLSDRFSAERPKGSFSTLEIQRTEQGDSAMYLCASSWQPGRGSSYEQYFGPGTRLTVT.

This chain uses TRBV28 with TRBJ2-7; 7 bases match TRBD1. The germline V gene has CDR1 MDHEN and CDR2 SYDVKM. Unmatched junction bases numbered 4, after V lost 7 bases and J lost 4 bases. This CDR3 has 12 amino acids. The CDR3, as DNA: TGTGCCAGCACCATGACAGGGTACGAGCAGTACTTC. As protein: CASTMTGYEQYF. The variable domain in full, completed from reference TRBV28 and TRBJ2-7, reads DVKVTQSSRYLVKRTGEKVFLECVQDMDHENMFWYRQDPGLGLRLIYFSYDVKMKEKGDIPEGYSVSREKKERFSLILESASTNQTSMYLCASTMTGYEQYFGPGTRLTVT.

The chain links TRBV12-1 to TRBJ1-4; the listed D gene, TRBD1, was not tested against the DNA. TRBV12-1 is labeled a pseudogene. The CDR3 consists of 14 residues. The CDR3 nucleotides are TGTGCCAGCAGCGGGGACAGCTCTAATGAAAAACTGTTTTTT. Its protein is CASSGDSSNEKLFF.